This T cell receptor beta chain was identified in a study of brain metastases from non-small cell lung cancer. Germline V gene sequence: CDR1 MNHEY, CDR2 SVGAGI. Trimming pared 3 bases from V and 8 bases from J, leaving 11 bases between. This CDR3 comprises 13 residues. The repertoire was sequenced with immunoSEQ multiplex PCR; TCRdb's copy has only in-frame clones and lacks some. The sample has 1,100 to 1,500 clones, around 85% seen once; the top ten hold about 12%. This TCR came from a donor at least 40 years old with non-small cell lung cancer. Source material: tumor-adjacent normal tissue. The rearrangement joins TRBV6-5 to TRBJ2-1, with D perhaps matching TRBD2 (5 bases). The CDR3, as DNA: TGTGCCAGCAGTTATCGCCTAGCCTATGAGCAGTTCTTC. It yields the protein CASSYRLAYEQFF.